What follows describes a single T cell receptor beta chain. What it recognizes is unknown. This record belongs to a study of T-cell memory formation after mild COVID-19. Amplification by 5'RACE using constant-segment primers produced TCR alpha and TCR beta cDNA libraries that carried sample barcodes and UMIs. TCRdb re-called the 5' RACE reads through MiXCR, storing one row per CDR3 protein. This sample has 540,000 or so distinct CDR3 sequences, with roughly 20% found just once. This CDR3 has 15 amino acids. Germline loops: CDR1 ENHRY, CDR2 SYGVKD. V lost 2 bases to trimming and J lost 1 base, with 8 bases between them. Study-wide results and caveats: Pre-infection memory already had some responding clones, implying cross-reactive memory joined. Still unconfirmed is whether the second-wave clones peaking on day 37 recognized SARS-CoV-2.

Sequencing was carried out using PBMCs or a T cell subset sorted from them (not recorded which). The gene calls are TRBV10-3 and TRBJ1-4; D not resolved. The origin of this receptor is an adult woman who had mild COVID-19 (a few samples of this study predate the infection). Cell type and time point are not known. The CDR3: CAISETSLTNEKLFF. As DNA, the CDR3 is TGTGCCATCAGTGAGACAAGTCTAACTAATGAAAAACTGTTTTTT.